Sequencing of this T cell receptor beta chain was carried out in a study of blood T cell repertoires in COVID-19. Study-wide background: There were acute and convalescent COVID-19 samples, and they came from the United States, Italy and Spain. T cells, B-cell-depleted T cells, or PBMCs provided the cDNA or gDNA that served as material.

Participants reported their clinical history, and cohort assignment relied on those reports. Recovered status in Cohort 3 required two negative PCRs, clearance, or symptom resolution. Sequencing used immunoSEQ multiplex PCR; TCRdb keeps in-frame clones, though not all of them. The data contain approximately 300,000 clones, over 75% of them seen just once; the ten biggest clones take up about 10%. The specimen sequenced was PBMCs or T cells enriched from blood (not recorded which). The sequence was obtained from a woman aged 18-29 years who had recovered from COVID-19.

The CDR3 protein is CSASTNTDTQYF. The CDR3 nucleotides read TGCAGCGCTTCTACGAACACAGATACGCAGTATTTT. The gene calls are TRBV29-1 and TRBJ2-3; D call uncertain. V dropped 7 bases and J dropped 2 bases, with 10 bases sitting between them. This CDR3 contains 12 residues. Germline lookup yields CDR1 SQVTM and CDR2 ANQGSEA.